This T cell receptor (beta chain) was profiled in a study of long-term antiretroviral therapy in people with HIV. Running of the v3.0 immunoSEQ assay took place at survey level. Only in-frame clones appear in the TCRdb table, and some are missing; sequencing was by immunoSEQ multiplex PCR. The data contain 25,000 to 35,000 clones, roughly 84% of them singletons. The CDR3 is made up of 12 amino acids. Trimming removed 6 bases from V and 6 bases from J, with 9 bases in between. Germline V lookup: CDR1 MNHNY, CDR2 SVGAGI (reference sequence). This TCR was sampled from a man younger than 35 with HIV. The chain carries TRBV6-6 and TRBJ2-1; the D gene is possibly TRBD1 (6 bases). Specimen: unsorted PBMCs, collected 0.4 years after starting antiretroviral therapy. CDR3 region: CASSGQSNEQFF. The CDR3 DNA reads as TGTGCCAGCAGCGGACAGTCCAATGAGCAGTTCTTC.